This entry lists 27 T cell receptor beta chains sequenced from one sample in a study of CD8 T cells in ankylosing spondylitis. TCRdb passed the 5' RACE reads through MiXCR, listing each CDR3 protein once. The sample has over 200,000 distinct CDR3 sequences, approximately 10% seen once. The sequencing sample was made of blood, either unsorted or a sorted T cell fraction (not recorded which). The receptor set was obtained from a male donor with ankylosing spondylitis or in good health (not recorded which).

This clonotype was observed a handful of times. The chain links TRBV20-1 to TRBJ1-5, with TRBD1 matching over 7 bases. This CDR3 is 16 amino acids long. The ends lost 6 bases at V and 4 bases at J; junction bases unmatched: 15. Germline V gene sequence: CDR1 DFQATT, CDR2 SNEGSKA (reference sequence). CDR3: CSATPGLGGLNQPQHF. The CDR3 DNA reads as TGCAGTGCCACCCCGGGGTTAGGGGGCCTAAATCAGCCCCAGCATTTT.

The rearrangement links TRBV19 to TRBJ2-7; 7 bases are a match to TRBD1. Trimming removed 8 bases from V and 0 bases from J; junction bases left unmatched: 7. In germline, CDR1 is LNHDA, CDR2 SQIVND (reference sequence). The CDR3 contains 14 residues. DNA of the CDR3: TGTGCCAGTTCCGGGACAGAAATCTCCTACGAGCAGTACTTC. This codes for CASSGTEISYEQYF.

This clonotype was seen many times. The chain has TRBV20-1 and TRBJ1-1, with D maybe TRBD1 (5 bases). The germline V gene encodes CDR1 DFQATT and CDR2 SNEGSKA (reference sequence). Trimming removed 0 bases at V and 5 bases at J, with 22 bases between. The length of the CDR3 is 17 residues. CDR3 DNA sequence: TGCAGTGCTAGAGATTTAGGGAAGGGGCCAGGTTATACTGAAGCTTTCTTT. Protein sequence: CSARDLGKGPGYTEAFF.

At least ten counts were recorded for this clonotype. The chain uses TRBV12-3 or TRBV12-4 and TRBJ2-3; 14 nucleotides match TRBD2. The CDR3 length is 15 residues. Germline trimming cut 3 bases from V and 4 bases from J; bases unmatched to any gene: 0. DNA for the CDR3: TGTGCCAGCAGTTTGACTAGCGGGGGGGCAGATACGCAGTATTTT. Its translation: CASSLTSGGADTQYF.

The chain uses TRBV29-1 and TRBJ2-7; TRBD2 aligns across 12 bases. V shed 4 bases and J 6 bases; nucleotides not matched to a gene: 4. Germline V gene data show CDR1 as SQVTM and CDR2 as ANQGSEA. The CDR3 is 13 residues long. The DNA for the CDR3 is TGCAGCGTTGGAGGACTAGCGGGGATCGAGCAGTACTTC. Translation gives CSVGGLAGIEQYF.

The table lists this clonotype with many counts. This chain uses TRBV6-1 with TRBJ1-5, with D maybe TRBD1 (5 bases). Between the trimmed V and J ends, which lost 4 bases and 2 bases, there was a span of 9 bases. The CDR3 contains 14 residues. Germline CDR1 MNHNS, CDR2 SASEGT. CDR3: CASSGGFGNQPQHF. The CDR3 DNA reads TGTGCCAGCAGTGGGGGGTTTGGCAATCAGCCCCAGCATTTT.

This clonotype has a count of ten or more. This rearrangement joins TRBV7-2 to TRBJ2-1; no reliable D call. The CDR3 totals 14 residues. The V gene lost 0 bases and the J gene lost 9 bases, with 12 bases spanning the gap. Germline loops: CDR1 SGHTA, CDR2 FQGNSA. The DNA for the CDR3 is TGTGCCAGCAGCTTAGCCCGGGTTCAGGCTGAGCAGTTCTTC. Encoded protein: CASSLARVQAEQFF. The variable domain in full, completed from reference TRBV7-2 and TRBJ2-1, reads GAGVSQSPSNKVTEKGKDVELRCDPISGHTALYWYRQSLGQGLEFLIYFQGNSAPDKSGLPSDRFSAERTGGSVSTLTIQRTQQEDSAVYLCASSLARVQAEQFFGPGTRLTVL.

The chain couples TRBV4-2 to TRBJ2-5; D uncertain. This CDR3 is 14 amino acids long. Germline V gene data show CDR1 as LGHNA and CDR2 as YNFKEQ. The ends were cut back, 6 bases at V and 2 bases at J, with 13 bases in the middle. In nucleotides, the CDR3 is TGTGCCAGCAGGCAGGCAGCGAATCAAGAGACCCAGTACTTC. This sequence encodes CASRQAANQETQYF.

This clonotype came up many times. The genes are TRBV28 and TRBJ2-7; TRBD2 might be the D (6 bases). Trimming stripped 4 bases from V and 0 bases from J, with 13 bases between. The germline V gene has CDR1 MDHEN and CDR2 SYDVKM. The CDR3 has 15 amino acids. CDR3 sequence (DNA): TGTGCCAGCAGTTATACGCGGGGAAGCTCCTACGAGCAGTACTTC. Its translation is CASSYTRGSSYEQYF.

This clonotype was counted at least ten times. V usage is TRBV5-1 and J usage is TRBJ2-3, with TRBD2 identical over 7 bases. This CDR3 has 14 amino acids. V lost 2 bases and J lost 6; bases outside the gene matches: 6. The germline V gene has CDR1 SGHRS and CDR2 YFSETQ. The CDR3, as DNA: TGCGCCAGCAGCTTTACTAGCGCCGAGGATACGCAGTATTTT. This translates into CASSFTSAEDTQYF. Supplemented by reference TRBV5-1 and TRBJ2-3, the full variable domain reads KAGVTQTPRYLIKTRGQQVTLSCSPISGHRSVSWYQQTPGQGLQFLFEYFSETQRNKGNFPGRFSGRQFSNSRSEMNVSTLELGDSALYLCASSFTSAEDTQYFGPGTRLTVL.

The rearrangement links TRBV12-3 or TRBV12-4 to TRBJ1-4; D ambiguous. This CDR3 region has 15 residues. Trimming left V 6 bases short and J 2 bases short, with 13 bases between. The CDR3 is CASSLTGLTNEKLFF. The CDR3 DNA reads TGTGCCAGCAGCTTGACGGGTCTCACTAATGAAAAACTGTTTTTT.

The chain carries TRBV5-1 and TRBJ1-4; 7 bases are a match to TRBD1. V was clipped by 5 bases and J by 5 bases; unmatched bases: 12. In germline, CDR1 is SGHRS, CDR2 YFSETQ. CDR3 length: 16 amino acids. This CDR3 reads CASREGQLFRNEKLFF. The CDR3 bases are TGCGCCAGCAGGGAGGGACAGCTATTTCGAAATGAAAAACTGTTTTTT. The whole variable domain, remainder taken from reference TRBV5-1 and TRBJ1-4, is KAGVTQTPRYLIKTRGQQVTLSCSPISGHRSVSWYQQTPGQGLQFLFEYFSETQRNKGNFPGRFSGRQFSNSRSEMNVSTLELGDSALYLCASREGQLFRNEKLFFGSGTQLSVL.

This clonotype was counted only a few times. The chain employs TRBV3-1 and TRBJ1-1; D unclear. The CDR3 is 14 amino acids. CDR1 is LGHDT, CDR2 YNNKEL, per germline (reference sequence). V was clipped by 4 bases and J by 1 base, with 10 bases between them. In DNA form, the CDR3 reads TGTGCCAGCAGCCGACCCGAAGGGAACACTGAAGCTTTCTTT. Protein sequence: CASSRPEGNTEAFF.

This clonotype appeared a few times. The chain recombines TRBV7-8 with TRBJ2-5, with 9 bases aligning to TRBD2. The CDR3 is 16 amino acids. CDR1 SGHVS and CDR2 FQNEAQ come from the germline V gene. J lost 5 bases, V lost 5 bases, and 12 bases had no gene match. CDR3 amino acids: CASSIASGAMYETQYF. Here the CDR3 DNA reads TGTGCCAGCAGCATCGCTAGCGGGGCCATGTATGAGACCCAGTACTTC.

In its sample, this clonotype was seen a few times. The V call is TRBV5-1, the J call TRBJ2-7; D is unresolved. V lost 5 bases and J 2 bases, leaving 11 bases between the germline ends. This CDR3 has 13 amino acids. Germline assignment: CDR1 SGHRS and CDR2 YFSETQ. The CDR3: CASRLDGTYEQYF. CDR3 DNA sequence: TGCGCCAGCAGGTTAGACGGTACCTACGAGCAGTACTTC.

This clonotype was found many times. The CDR3 loop is CASSLGWTAANTEAFF. CDR3 nucleotide sequence: TGTGCCAGCAGCCTGGGTTGGACAGCCGCGAACACTGAAGCTTTCTTT. The chain carries TRBV3-1 and TRBJ1-1, with D possibly matching TRBD1 (6 bases). The CDR3 spans 16 residues. V lost 4 bases and J 1 base, leaving 16 bases between the germline ends. Germline V lookup: CDR1 LGHDT, CDR2 YNNKEL (reference sequence).

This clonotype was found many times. The CDR3 region has the DNA TGCAGCGTTGGTGTTAGCGGGGTCACCGGGGAGCTGTTTTTT. Its translation: CSVGVSGVTGELFF. The chain recombines TRBV29-1 with TRBJ2-2; 8 bases map to TRBD2. The CDR3 contains 14 residues. Germline CDR1 is SQVTM and CDR2 is ANQGSEA. Unmatched junction bases numbered 5, after V lost 4 bases and J lost 4 bases.

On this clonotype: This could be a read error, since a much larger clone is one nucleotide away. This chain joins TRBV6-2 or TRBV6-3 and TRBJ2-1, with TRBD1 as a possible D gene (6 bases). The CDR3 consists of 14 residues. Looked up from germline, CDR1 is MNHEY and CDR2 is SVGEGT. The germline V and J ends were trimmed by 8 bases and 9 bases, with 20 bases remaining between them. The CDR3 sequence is CASPTGKGKPEQFF. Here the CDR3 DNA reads TGTGCCAGCCCCACAGGGAAGGGCAAGCCTGAGCAGTTCTTC.

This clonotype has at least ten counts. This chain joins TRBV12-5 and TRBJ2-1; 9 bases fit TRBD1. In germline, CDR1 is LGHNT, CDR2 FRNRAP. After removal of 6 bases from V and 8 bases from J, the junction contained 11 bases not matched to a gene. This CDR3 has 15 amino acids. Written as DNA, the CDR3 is TGTGCTAGTGGCTCCTCGGGACAGGGCAGGCATGAGCAGTTCTTC. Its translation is CASGSSGQGRHEQFF. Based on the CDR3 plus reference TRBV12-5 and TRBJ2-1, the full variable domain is DARVTQTPRHKVTEMGQEVTMRCQPILGHNTVFWYRQTMMQGLELLAYFRNRAPLDDSGMPKDRFSAEMPDATLATLKIQPSEPRDSAVYFCASGSSGQGRHEQFFGPGTRLTVL.

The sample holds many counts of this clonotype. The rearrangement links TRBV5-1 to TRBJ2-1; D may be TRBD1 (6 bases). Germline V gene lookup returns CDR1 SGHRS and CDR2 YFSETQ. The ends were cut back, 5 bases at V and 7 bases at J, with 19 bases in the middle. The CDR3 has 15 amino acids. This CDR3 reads CASSWRSGAENEQFF. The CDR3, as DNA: TGCGCCAGCAGTTGGAGGTCAGGGGCGGAGAATGAGCAGTTCTTC.

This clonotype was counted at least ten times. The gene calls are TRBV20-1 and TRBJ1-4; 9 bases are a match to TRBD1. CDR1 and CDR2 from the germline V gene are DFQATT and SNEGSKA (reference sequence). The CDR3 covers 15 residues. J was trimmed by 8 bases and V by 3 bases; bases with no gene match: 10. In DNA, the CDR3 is TGCAGTGCTAGGGGACAGGGAAGCAGAAACGAAAAACTGTTTTTT. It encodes CSARGQGSRNEKLFF.

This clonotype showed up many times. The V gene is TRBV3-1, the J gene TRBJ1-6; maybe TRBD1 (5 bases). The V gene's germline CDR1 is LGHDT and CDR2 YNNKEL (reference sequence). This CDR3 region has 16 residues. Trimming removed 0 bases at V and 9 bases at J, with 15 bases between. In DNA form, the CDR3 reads TGTGCCAGCAGCCAAGATGGAGTTGTGGGGGGTTCACCCCTCCACTTT. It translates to CASSQDGVVGGSPLHF. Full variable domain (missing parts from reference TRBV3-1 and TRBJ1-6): DTAVSQTPKYLVTQMGNDKSIKCEQNLGHDTMYWYKQDSKKFLKIMFSYNNKELIINETVPNRFSPKSPDKAHLNLHINSLELGDSAVYFCASSQDGVVGGSPLHFGNGTRLTVT.

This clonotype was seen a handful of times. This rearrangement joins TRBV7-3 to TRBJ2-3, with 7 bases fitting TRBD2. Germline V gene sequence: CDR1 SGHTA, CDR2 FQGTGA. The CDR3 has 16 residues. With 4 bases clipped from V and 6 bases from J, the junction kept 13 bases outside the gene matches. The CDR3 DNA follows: TGTGCCAGCAGCTCCCCTAGGGCGAGCGGGGTGGATACGCAGTATTTT. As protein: CASSSPRASGVDTQYF.

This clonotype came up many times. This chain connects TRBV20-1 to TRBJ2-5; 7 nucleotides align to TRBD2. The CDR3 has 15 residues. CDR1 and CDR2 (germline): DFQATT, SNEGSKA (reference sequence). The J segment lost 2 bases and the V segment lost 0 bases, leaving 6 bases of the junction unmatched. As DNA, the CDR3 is TGCAGTGCTAGAGATCCAACGGGGGGACAAGAGACCCAGTACTTC. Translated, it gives CSARDPTGGQETQYF.

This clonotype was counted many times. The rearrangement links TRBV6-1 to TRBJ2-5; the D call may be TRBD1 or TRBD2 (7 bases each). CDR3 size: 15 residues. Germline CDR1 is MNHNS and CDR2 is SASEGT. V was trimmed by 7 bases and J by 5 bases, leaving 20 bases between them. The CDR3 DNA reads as TGTGCCAGCACCAGACAGGGAGGGACCAGTGAGACCCAGTACTTC. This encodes CASTRQGGTSETQYF.

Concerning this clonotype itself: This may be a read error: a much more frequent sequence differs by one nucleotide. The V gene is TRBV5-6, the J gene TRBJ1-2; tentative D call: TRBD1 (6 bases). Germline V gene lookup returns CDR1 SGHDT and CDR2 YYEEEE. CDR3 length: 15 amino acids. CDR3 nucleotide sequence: TGTGCCAGCAGCCCTCCGGGGGACACGTTCGCTGGCGACACCTTC. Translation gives CASSPPGDTFAGDTF.

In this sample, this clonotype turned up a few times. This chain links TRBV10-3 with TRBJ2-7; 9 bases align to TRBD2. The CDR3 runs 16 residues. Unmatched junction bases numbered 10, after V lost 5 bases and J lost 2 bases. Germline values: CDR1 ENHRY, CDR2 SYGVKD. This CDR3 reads CAISLSLAGPTYEQYF. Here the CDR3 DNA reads TGTGCCATCAGTTTAAGTCTAGCGGGGCCTACCTACGAGCAGTACTTC.